This TCR beta chain appears in the sequencing data of a study of T-cell memory formation after mild COVID-19. Study in general: TCR clusters mostly belonged to single donors. Study-wide findings and caveats: Pre-infection memory already had some responding clones, implying cross-reactive memory joined. Whether day 37 second-wave clones are SARS-CoV-2-specific was not confirmed. Mostly located in CM and EM were contracting CD4+ clones, with contracting CD8+ clones located in EMRA.

TCRdb reanalysed the 5' RACE reads using MiXCR and keeps one entry per CDR3 protein. This sample has around 320,000 distinct CDR3 sequences, with 13% to 15% found just once. The CDR3 totals 14 residues. Germline V gene sequence: CDR1 MNHEY, CDR2 SVGAGI. V lost 5 bases and J lost 3, with 14 bases in between. There are a few counts of this clonotype. Its target is not known. This TCR came from a man between 18 and 35 years old who had mild COVID-19 (a few samples of this study predate the infection). Cell type and time point are not known. Sequencing input: PBMCs or a T cell subset sorted from them (not recorded which). This chain uses TRBV6-5 with TRBJ2-7; D is unresolved. As DNA, the CDR3 is TGTGCCAGCAGTGCGGACGGAGCCCGCTACGAGCAGTACGTC. It specifies CASSADGARYEQYV.